The rows below give T cell receptor beta chains drawn from one sample of a study of blood T cell repertoires in COVID-19. The table came from immunoSEQ multiplex PCR; TCRdb's copy has only in-frame clones and leaves some out. The sample has about 110,000 clones, about 88% seen once. The sample taken for sequencing was peripheral blood. These receptors were taken from a human donor in a cohort sampled during active COVID-19. Each CDR3 is given with its conserved first and last residue. Fields, in order: D gene, V gene, CDR3 protein. A D gene is named only where the DNA matches it firmly.

TRBD1,TRBV14,CASSQDFWDRDKGYTF
TRBD1,TRBV6-5,CASSRTDRGRETQYF
TRBD2,TRBV28,CASSLLSGAGRNEQFF
-,TRBV10-2,CASTPASLTYEQYF
-,TRBV18,CASSPLSGGVYGYTF
-,TRBV6-5,CAATLTENTEAFF
-,TRBV19,CASSIASRGASQPQHF
TRBD2,TRBV2,CASSPSGGAFNEQFF
TRBD2,TRBV7-8,CASSFPGLDLSGANVLTF
-,TRBV5-1,CASSYRQMNTEAFF
-,TRBV7-9,CASSTIDEAFF
TRBD2,TRBV3-1/TRBV3-2,CASSDRLAGGLGETQYF
TRBD2,TRBV5-1,CASSLTGLAGLYEQYF
TRBD1,TRBV6-5,CASSLQEGGHGYTF
-,TRBV12-5,CASGLTRNTIYF
-,TRBV6-5,CASSYSGAKPQHF
TRBD1,TRBV11-2,CASSLNSGGAAGNTIYF
TRBD1,TRBV5-1,CASSSRDSVSNTGELFF
-,TRBV19,CASSIGNTEAFF
TRBD2,TRBV27,CASSSPSGNLEYNEQFF
-,TRBV6-5,CASSYDRGTEAFF
TRBD1,TRBV11-2,CASSLRTGTQETQYF
TRBD1,TRBV2,CASTGRQGDTEAFF
-,TRBV5-1,CASSSGTGKSPLHF
-,TRBV7-6,CASSPGLGSQYF
-,TRBV11-2,CASSLQGGPYGYTF
-,TRBV2,CASSVPYPGEKLFF
-,TRBV5-8,CASSLGGQDGYTF
-,TRBV27,CASSYPSRAGAYEQYF
TRBD2,TRBV19,CASSISGGGAGEQYF